A selection of T cell receptor beta chains follows, all from one sample in a study of CD8 T cells in Susac syndrome. In TCRdb, the immunoSEQ multiplex PCR reads were re-called with MiXCR into one record per CDR3 protein. Of 100,000 to 150,000 distinct CDR3 sequences listed, around 94% are singletons. The material sequenced was CD8+ T cells from PBMCs. The source is a human donor with Susac syndrome. Each CDR3 is given with its conserved first and last residue. Each record gives: V gene, J gene, D gene, CDR3 DNA, CDR3 protein. D genes are given only for firm matches.

TRBV19,TRBJ1-1,NA,TGTGCCAGTAGTATACCCAAGGGTGAAGCTTTCTTT,CASSIPKGEAFF
TRBV9,TRBJ2-2,NA,TGTGCCAGCAGCGGTGGAGGAGGCGGGGAGCTGTTTTTT,CASSGGGGGELFF
TRBV7-9,TRBJ1-1,NA,TGTGCCAGCAGCCACGGGGGGTTTGAAGCTTTCTTT,CASSHGGFEAFF
TRBV13,TRBJ1-2,NA,TGTGCCAGCAGCTCCCGGGACTCGCTGGGGGGCTACACTTTC,CASSSRDSLGGYTF
TRBV30,TRBJ1-3,NA,TGTGCCTGGAGTGTACTTTCTGGAAACACCATATATTTT,CAWSVLSGNTIYF
TRBV4-1,TRBJ1-1,NA,TGCGCCAGCAGCCAAGTCAGAACCCCTGAAGCTTTCTTT,CASSQVRTPEAFF
TRBV6-2/TRBV6-3,TRBJ2-3,TRBD2,TGTGCCAGCACCGGGACTAGGACGACAGATACGCAGTATTTT,CASTGTRTTDTQYF
TRBV28,TRBJ1-5,NA,TGTGCCAGCAGTCAGGAAATTAGCAATCAGCCCCAGCATTTT,CASSQEISNQPQHF
TRBV6-4,TRBJ2-3,TRBD2,TGTGCCAGCAGCCTAACCGGGACTAGCGGCACAGATACGCAGTATTTT,CASSLTGTSGTDTQYF
TRBV21-1,TRBJ1-6,NA,TGTGCCAGCAGCAAAGACGCCTCCGAACAGGCCCAATCACCCCTCCACTTT,CASSKDASEQAQSPLHF
TRBV6-2/TRBV6-3,TRBJ2-7,NA,TGTGCCAGCAGTTCCCAGGTTACCGACGAGCAGTACTTC,CASSSQVTDEQYF
TRBV6-2/TRBV6-3,TRBJ2-4,TRBD2,TGTGCCAGCAGTGCTTTCGCCCGGACTAGCGTGGCCAAAAACATTCAGTACTTC,CASSAFARTSVAKNIQYF
TRBV30,TRBJ1-1,NA,TGTGCTGTTTATAGGACTCTCTCGAACACTGAAGCTTTCTTT,CAVYRTLSNTEAFF
TRBV5-1,TRBJ2-7,NA,TGCGCCAGCAGCTTGGGCAGGGCCTACGAGCAGTACTTC,CASSLGRAYEQYF